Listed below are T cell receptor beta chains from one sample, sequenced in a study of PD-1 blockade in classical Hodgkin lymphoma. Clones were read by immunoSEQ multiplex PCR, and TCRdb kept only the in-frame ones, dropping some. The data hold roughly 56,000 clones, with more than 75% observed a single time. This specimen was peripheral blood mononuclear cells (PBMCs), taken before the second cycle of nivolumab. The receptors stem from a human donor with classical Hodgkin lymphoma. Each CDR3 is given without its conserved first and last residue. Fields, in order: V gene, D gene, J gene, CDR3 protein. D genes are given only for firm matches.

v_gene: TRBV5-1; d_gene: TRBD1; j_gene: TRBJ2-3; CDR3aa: ASSVNRGPDTQY
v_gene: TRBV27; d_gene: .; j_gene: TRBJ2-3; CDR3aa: ASSLFRGLADTQY
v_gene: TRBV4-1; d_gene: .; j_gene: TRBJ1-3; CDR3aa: ASSPGQGPNSGNTIY
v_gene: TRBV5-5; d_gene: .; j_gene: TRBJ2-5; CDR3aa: ASSFSYRRETQY
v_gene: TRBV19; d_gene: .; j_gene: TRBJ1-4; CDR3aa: ASSLTATNEKLF
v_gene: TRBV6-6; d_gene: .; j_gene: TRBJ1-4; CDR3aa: ASRPNPTNEKLF
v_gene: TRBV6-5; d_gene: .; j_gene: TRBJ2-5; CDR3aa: ASRGTEAWETQY
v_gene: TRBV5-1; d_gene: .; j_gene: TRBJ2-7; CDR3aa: ASQKTATYEQY
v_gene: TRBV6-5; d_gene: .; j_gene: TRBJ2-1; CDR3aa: ASSRDPASNEQF
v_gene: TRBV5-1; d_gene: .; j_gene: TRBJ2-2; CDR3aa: ASSLAGFNTGELF
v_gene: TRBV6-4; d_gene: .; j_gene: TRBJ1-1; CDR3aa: ASSDSLGIQAF
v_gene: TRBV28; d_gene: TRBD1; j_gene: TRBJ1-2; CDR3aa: ASSSILRTGHYGYT
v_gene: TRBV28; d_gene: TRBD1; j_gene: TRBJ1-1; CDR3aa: ASSLEGAMNTEAF
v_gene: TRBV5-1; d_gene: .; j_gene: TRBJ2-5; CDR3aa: ASSLVGSFSQETQY
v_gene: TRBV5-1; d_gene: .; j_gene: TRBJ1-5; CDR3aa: ASSYDGLNQPQH
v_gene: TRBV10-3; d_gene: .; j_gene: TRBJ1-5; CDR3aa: AISESLQGSNQPQH
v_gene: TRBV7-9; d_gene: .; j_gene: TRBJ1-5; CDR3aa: ASSLSGGEGQPQH
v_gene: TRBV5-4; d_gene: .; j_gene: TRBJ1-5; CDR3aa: ASSLDRTNQPQH
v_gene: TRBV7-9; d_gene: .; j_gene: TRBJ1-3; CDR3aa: ASSLSSGNTIY
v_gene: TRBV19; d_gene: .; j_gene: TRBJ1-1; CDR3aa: ASSIVPGMNTEAF
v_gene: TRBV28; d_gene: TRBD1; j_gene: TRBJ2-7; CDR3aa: ATTGVYEQY
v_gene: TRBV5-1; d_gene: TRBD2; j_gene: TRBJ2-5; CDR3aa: ASSTGTNTYQETQY
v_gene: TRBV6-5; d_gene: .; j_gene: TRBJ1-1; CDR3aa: ASSSLGQTNTEAF
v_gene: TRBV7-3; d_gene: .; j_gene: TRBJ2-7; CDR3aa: ASSFGSSYEQY
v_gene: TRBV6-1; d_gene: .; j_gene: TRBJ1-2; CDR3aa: ASSARGAGDYYGYT
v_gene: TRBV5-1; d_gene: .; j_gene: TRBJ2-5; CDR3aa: ASSFDSRQETQY
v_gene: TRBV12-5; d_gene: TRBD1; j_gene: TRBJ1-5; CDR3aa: ASGSTAGTGFLSNQPQH
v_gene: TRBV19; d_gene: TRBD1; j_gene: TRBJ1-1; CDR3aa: ASSIGITGVGTYTEAF
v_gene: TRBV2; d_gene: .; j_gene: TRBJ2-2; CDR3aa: ASSEVGTGELF
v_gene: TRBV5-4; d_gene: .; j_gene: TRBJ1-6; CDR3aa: ASSGRGVGYNSPLH
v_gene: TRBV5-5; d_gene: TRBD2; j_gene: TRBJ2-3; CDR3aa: ASSLIISGGAGTQY
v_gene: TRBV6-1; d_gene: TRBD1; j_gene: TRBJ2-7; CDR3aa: ASTWTGRISYEQY
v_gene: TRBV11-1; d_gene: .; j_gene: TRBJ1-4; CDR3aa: ASSLGGGSEKLF
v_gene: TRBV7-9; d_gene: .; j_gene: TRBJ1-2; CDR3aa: ASSLLEGSSYGYT
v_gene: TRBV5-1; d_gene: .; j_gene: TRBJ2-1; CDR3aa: ASTAGGNEQF
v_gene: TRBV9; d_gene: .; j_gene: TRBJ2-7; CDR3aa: ASSVDVGGYEQY